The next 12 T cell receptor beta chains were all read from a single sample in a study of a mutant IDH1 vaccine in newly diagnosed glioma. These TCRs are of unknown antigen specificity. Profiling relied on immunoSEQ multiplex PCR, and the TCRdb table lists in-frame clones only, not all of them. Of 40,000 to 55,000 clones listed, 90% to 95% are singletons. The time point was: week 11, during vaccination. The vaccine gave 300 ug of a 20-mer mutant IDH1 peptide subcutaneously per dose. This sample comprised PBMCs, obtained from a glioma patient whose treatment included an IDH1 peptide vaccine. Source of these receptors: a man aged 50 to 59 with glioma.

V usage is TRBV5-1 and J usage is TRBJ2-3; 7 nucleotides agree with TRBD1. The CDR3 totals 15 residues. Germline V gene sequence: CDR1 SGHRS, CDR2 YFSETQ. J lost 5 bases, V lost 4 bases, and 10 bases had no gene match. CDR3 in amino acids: CASSPYRGRGDTQYF. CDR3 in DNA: TGCGCCAGCAGCCCCTACAGGGGACGGGGAGATACGCAGTATTTT. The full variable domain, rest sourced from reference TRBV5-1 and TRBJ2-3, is KAGVTQTPRYLIKTRGQQVTLSCSPISGHRSVSWYQQTPGQGLQFLFEYFSETQRNKGNFPGRFSGRQFSNSRSEMNVSTLELGDSALYLCASSPYRGRGDTQYFGPGTRLTVL.

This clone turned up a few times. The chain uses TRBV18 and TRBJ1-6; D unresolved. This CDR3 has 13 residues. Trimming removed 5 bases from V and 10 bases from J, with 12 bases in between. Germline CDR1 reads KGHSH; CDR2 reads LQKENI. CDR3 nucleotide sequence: TGTGCCAGCTCAGGGGATCAGACATCACCCCTCCACTTT. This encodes CASSGDQTSPLHF.

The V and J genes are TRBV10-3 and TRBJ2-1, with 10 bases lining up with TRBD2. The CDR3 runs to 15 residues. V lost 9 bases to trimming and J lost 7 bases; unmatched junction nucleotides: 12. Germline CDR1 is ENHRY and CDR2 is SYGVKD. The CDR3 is CAIGSASGSGNEQFF. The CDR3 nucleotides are TGTGCCATTGGGTCGGCTAGCGGGAGTGGTAATGAGCAGTTCTTC.

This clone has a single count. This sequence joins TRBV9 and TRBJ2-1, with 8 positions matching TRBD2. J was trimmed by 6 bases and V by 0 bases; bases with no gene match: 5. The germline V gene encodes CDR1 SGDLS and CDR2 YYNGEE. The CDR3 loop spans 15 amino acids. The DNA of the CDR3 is TGTGCCAGCAGCGTAGCGGGGGGGCTCTTCAATGAGCAGTTCTTC. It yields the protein CASSVAGGLFNEQFF.

This chain's CDR3 is CASSSGGVAFF. Here the CDR3 DNA reads TGTGCCAGCAGCTCGGGGGGGGTAGCTTTCTTT. The V and J genes are TRBV5-4 and TRBJ1-1; perhaps TRBD1 as D (5 bases). CDR1 is SGHNT, CDR2 YYREEE, per germline (reference sequence). This CDR3 region has 11 residues. Trimming removed 3 bases from V and 10 bases from J, with 10 bases in between.

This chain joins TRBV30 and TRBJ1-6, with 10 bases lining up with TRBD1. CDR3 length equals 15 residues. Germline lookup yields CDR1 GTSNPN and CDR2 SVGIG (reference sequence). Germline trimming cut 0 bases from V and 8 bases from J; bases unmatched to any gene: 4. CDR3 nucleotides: TGTGCCTGGAGTGTACTTGGGACAGGGGATTCACCCCTCCACTTT. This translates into CAWSVLGTGDSPLHF.

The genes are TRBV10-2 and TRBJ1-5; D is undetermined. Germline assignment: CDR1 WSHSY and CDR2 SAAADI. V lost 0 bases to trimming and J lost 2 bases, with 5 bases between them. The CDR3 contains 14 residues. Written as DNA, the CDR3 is TGCGCCAGCAGTGAGTCGTGGGGCAATCAGCCCCAGCATTTT. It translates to CASSESWGNQPQHF.

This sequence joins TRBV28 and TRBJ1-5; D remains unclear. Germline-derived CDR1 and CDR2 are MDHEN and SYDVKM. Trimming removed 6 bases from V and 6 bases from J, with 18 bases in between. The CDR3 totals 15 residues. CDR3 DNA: TGTGCCAGCAGCCGTGGTCGGACTTTGGGTCAGCCCCAGCATTTT. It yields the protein CASSRGRTLGQPQHF.

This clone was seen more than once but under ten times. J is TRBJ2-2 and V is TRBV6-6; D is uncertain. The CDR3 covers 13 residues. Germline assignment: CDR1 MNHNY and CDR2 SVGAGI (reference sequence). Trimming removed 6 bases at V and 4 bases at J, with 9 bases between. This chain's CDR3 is CASRLGGTGELFF. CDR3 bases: TGTGCCAGCAGGCTTGGCGGCACCGGGGAGCTGTTTTTT.

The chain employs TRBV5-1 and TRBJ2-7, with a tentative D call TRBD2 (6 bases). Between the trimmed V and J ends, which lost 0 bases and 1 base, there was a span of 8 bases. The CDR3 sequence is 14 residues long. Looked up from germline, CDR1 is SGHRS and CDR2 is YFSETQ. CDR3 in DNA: TGCGCCAGCAGCTTGGTAGCGGATTCCTACGAGCAGTACTTC. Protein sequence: CASSLVADSYEQYF.

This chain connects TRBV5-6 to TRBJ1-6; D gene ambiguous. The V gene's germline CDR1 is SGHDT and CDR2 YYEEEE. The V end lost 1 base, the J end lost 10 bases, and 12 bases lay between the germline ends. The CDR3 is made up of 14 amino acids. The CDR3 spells CASSLRRHESPLHF. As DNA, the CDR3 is TGTGCCAGCAGCTTGCGGCGGCATGAATCACCCCTCCACTTT.

The CDR3 DNA follows: TGTGCCAGCAGCTACGGGACTAGCGGAGGGGCCTACGAGCAGTACTTC. Its protein product is CASSYGTSGGAYEQYF. V and J are TRBV7-9 and TRBJ2-7; 11 nucleotides match TRBD2. The germline gives CDR1 SEHNR, CDR2 FQNEAQ (reference sequence). V lost 4 bases to trimming and J lost 2 bases; unmatched junction nucleotides: 7. This CDR3 comprises 16 residues.